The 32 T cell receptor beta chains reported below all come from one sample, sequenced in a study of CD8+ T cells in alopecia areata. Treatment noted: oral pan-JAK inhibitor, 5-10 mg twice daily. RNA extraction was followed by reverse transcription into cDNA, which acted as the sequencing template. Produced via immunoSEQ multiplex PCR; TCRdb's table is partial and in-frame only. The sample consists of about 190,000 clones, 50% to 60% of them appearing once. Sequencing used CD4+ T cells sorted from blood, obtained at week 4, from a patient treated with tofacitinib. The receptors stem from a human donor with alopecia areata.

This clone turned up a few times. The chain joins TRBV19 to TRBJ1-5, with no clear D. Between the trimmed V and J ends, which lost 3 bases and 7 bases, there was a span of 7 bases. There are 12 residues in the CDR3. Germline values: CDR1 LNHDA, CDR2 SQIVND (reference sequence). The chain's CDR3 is CASSMAVQPQHF. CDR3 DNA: TGTGCCAGTAGTATGGCCGTCCAGCCCCAGCATTTT. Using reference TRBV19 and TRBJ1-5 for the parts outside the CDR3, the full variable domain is DGGITQSPKYLFRKEGQNVTLSCEQNLNHDAMYWYRQDPGQGLRLIYYSQIVNDFQKGDIAEGYSVSREKKESFPLTVTSAQKNPTAFYLCASSMAVQPQHFGDGTRLSIL.

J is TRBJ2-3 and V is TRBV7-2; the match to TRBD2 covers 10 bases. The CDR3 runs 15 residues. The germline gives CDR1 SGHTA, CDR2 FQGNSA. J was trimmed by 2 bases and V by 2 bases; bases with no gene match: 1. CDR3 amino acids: CASSLTSGVTDTQYF. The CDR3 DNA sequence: TGTGCCAGCAGCTTAACTAGCGGGGTCACAGATACGCAGTATTTT.

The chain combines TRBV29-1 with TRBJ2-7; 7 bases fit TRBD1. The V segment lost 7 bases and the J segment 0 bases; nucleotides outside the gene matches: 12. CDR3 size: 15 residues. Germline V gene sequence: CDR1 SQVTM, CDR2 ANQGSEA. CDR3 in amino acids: CSDTARTGVSYEQYF. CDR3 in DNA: TGCAGCGACACAGCCAGGACAGGCGTCTCCTACGAGCAGTACTTC.

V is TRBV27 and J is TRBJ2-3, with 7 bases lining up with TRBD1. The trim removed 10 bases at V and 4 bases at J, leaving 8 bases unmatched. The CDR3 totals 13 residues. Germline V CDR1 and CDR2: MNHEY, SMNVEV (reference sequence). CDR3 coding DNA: TGTGCCACTGGTAACAGGGGACCAGATACGCAGTATTTT. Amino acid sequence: CATGNRGPDTQYF.

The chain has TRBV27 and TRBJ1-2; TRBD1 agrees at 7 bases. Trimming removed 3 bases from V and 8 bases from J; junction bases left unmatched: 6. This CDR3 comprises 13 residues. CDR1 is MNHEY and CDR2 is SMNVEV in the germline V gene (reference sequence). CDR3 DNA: TGTGCCAGCAGTTTCGAGGGGGCCCAGGGCTACACCTTC. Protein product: CASSFEGAQGYTF.

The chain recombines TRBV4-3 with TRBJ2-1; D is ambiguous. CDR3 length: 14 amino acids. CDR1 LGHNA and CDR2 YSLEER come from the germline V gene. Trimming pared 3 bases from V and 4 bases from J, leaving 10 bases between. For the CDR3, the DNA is TGCGCCAGCAGCCATCCCGGACGGTACAATGAGCAGTTCTTC. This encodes CASSHPGRYNEQFF.

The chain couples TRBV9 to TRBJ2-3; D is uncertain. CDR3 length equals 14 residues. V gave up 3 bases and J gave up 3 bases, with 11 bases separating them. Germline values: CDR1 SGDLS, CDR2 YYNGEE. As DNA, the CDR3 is TGTGCCAGCAGCGATCGGTCCCGAACAGATACGCAGTATTTT. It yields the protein CASSDRSRTDTQYF.

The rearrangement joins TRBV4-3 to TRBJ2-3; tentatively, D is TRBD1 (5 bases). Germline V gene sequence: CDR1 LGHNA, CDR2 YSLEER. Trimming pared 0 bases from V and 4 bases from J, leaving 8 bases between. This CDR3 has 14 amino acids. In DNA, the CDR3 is TGCGCCAGCAGCCAAGATGGGGCCGCAGATACGCAGTATTTT. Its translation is CASSQDGAADTQYF.

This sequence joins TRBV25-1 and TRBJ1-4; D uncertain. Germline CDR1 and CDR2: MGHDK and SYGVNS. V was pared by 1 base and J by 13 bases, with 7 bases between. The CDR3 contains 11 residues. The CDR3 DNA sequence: TGTGCCAGCAGTGAATCCGGTGGACTGTTTTTT. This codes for CASSESGGLFF.

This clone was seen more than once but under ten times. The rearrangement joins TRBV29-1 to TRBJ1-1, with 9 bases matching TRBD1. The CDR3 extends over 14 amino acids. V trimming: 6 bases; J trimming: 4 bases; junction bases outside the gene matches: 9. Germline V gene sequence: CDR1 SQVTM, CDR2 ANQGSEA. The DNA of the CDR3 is TGCAGCGTCGGGACCGGGACAGGGTTCACTGAAGCTTTCTTT. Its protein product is CSVGTGTGFTEAFF. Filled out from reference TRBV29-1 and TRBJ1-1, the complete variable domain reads SAVISQKPSRDICQRGTSLTIQCQVDSQVTMMFWYRQQPGQSLTLIATANQGSEATYESGFVIDKFPISRPNLTFSTLTVSNMSPEDSSIYLCSVGTGTGFTEAFFGQGTRLTVV.

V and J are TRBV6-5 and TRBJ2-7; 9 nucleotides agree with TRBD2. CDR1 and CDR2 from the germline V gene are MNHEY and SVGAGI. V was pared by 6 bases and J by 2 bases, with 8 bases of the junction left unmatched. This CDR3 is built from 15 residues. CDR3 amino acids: CASSRIAGATYEQYF. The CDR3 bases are TGTGCCAGCAGCCGCATAGCGGGAGCCACCTACGAGCAGTACTTC.

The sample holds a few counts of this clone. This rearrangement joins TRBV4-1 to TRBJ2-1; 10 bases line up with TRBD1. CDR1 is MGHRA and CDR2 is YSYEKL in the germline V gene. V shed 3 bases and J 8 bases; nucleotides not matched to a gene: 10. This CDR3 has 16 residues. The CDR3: CASSQLPGQGFDEQFF. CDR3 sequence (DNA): TGCGCCAGCAGCCAGCTACCGGGACAGGGGTTCGATGAGCAGTTCTTC.

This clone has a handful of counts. CDR3: CASSLDYSGMRYEQYF. The CDR3 coding sequence is TGCGCCAGCAGCTTGGATTATAGCGGGATGCGCTACGAGCAGTACTTC. The J gene is TRBJ2-7, the V gene TRBV5-1, with TRBD2 identical over 8 bases. This CDR3 region has 16 residues. Germline trimming cut 0 bases from V and 3 bases from J; bases unmatched to any gene: 8. Germline-derived CDR1 and CDR2 are SGHRS and YFSETQ.

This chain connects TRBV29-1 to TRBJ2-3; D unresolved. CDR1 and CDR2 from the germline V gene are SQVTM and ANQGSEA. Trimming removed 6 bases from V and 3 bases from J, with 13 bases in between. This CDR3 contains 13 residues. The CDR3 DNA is TGCAGCGTGGGTCACCCCACGACAGATACGCAGTATTTT. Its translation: CSVGHPTTDTQYF.

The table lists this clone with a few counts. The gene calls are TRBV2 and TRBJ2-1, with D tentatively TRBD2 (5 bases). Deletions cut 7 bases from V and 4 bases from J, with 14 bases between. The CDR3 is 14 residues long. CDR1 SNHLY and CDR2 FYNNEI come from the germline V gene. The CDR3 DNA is TGTGCCAGCAATGCGGGCCAGCGGTACAATGAGCAGTTCTTC. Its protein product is CASNAGQRYNEQFF.

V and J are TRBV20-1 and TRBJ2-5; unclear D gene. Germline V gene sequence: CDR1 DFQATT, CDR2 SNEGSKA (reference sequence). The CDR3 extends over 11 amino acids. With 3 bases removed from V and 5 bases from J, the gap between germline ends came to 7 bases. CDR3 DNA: TGCAGTGCTAGGCTGATGGAGACCCAGTACTTC. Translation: CSARLMETQYF.

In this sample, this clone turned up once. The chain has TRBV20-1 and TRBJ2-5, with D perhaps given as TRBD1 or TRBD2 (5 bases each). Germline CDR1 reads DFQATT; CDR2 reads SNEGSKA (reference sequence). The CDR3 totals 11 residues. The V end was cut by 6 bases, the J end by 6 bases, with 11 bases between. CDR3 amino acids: CSADSGQTQYF. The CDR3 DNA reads TGCAGTGCAGACTCGGGACAGACCCAGTACTTC.

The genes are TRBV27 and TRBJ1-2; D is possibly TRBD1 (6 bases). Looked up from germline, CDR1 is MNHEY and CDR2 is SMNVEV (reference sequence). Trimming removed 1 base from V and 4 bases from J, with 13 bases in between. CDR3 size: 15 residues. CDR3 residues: CASSLLGGRFYGYTF. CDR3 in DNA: TGTGCCAGCAGTTTATTGGGGGGGCGGTTCTATGGCTACACCTTC.

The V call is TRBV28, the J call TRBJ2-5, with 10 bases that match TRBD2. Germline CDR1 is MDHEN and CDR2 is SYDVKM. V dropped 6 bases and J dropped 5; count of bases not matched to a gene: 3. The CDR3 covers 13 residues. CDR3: CASRQTSGETQYF. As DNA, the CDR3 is TGTGCCAGCAGACAGACTAGCGGGGAGACCCAGTACTTC.

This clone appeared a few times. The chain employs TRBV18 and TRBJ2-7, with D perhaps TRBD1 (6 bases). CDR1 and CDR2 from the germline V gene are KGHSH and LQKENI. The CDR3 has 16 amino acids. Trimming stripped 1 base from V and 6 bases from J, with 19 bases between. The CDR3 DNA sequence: TGTGCCAGCTCACCACGAGGACAGAGTGGGGGCCTCGAGCAGTACTTC. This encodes CASSPRGQSGGLEQYF.

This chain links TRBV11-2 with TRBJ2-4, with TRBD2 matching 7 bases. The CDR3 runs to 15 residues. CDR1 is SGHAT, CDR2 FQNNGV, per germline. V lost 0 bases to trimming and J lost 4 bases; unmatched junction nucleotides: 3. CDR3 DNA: TGTGCCAGCAGCTTAGATTTCGGGAGGAAAAACATTCAGTACTTC. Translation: CASSLDFGRKNIQYF.

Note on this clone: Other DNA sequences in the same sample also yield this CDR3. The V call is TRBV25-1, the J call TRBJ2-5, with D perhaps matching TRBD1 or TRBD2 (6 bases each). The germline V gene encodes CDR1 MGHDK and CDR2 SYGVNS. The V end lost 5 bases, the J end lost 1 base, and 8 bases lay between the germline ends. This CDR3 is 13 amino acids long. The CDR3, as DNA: TGTGCCAGCAGTTGGGGGGCCCAAGAGACCCAGTACTTC. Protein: CASSWGAQETQYF.

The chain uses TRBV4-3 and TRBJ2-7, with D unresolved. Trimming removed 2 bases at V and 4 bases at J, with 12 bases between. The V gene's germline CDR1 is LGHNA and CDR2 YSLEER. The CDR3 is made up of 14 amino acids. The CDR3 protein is CASSQRWSGYEQYF. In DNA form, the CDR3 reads TGCGCCAGCAGCCAACGGTGGTCCGGGTACGAGCAGTACTTC.

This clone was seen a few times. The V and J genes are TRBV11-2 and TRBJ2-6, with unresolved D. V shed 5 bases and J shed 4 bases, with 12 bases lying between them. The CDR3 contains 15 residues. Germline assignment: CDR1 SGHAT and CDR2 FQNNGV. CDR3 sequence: CASSPEPRGANVLTF. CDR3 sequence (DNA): TGTGCCAGCAGCCCAGAGCCGAGGGGGGCCAACGTCCTGACTTTC.

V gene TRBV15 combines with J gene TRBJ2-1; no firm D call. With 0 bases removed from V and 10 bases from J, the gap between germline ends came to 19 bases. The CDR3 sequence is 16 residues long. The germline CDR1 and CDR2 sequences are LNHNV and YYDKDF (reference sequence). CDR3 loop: CATSRDHSPLGEEQFF. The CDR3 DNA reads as TGTGCCACCAGCAGAGATCACTCGCCGCTAGGTGAGGAGCAGTTCTTC. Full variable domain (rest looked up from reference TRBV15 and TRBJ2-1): DAMVIQNPRYQVTQFGKPVTLSCSQTLNHNVMYWYQQKSSQAPKLLFHYYDKDFNNEADTPDNFQSRRPNTSFCFLDIRSPGLGDTAMYLCATSRDHSPLGEEQFFGPGTRLTVL.

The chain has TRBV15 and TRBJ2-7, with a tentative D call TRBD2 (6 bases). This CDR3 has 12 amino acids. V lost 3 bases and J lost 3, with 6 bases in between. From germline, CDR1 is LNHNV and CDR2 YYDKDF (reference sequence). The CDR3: CATSSGSYEQYF. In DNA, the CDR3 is TGTGCCACCAGCAGCGGGAGCTACGAGCAGTACTTC.

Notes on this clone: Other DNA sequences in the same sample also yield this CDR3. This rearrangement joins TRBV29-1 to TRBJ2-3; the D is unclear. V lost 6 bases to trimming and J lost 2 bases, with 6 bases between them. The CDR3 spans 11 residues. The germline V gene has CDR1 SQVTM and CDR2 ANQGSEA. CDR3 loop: CSVLSTDTQYF. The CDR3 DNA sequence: TGCAGCGTCCTGTCCACAGATACGCAGTATTTT.

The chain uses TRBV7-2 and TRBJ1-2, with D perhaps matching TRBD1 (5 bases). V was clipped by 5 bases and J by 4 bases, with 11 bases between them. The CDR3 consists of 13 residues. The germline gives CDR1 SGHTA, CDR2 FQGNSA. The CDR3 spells CASSPGGAYGYTF. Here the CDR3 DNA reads TGTGCCAGCAGCCCGGGGGGTGCCTATGGCTACACCTTC.

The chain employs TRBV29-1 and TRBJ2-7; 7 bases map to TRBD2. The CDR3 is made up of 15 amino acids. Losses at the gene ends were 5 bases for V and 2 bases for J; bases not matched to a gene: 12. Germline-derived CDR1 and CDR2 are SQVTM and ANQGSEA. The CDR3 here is CSVKRWAGVAYEQYF. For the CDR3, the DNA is TGCAGCGTTAAGAGGTGGGCGGGGGTGGCCTACGAGCAGTACTTC.

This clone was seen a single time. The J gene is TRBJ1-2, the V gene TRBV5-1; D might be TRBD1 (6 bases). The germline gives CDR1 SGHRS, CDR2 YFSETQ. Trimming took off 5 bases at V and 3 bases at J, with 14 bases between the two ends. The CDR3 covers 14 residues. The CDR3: CASSRGQDHYGYTF. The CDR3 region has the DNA TGCGCCAGCAGTCGGGGACAAGATCACTATGGCTACACCTTC.

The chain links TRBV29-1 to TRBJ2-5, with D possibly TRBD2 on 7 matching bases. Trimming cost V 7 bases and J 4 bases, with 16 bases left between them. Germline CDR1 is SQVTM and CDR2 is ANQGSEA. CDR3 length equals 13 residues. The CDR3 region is CSGGYREGETQYF. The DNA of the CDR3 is TGCAGCGGGGGCTACAGGGAGGGAGAGACCCAGTACTTC.

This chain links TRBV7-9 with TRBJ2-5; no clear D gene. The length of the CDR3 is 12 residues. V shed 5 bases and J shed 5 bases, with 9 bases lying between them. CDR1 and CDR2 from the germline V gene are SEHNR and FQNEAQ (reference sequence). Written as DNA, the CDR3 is TGTGCCAGCAGCATGCTCGGGGAGACCCAGTACTTC. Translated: CASSMLGETQYF.